This TCR beta chain was recorded in a study of long-term antiretroviral therapy in people with HIV. About the study: Collection dates of the earliest samples fall about a decade before the 2015 immediate-ART recommendation.

Points on this clone: Its antigen is unidentified.

Germline assignment: CDR1 SGHTA and CDR2 FQGNSA. J was trimmed by 0 bases and V by 5 bases; bases with no gene match: 2. This CDR3 has 17 residues. The assay, immunoSEQ v3.0, was run at survey level. Profiled with immunoSEQ multiplex PCR; TCRdb holds only in-frame clones, not every one. The data hold 20,000 to 25,000 clones, with more than 65% observed a single time. General study findings and limits: HIV repertoires spanned tighter CDR3 length ranges than controls did. Older ART regimens may have been in use when blood was drawn between about 2004 and 2018. In samples taken after ART, diversity increased but remained below transplant donor control levels.

The chain uses TRBV7-2 and TRBJ2-1; TRBD2 matches 15 bases. Source: unsorted PBMCs, taken at the start of antiretroviral therapy. This receptor was taken from a middle-aged man with HIV. The DNA for the CDR3 is TGTGCCAGCAGCCCGGGACTAGCGGGAGGCTCCTACAATGAGCAGTTCTTC. As protein: CASSPGLAGGSYNEQFF.